Below are 11 T cell receptor beta chains sequenced from a single sample in a study of T cells in localized non-small cell lung cancer. Repertoires were generated with immunoSEQ multiplex PCR, while TCRdb's copy carries only in-frame clones and drops some. Here the sample spans roughly 58,000 clones, 75% to 85% being singletons. The sequencing used PBMCs, collected before any cancer treatment. The receptors stem from a man aged 40-75 years with stage II lung adenocarcinoma.

The V and J genes are TRBV18 and TRBJ2-7, with TRBD2 as a possible D gene (5 bases). V lost 3 bases to trimming and J lost 3 bases, with 6 bases between them. The germline V gene has CDR1 KGHSH and CDR2 LQKENI. The CDR3 length is 12 residues. DNA for the CDR3: TGTGCCAGCTCACCTGGGAGCTACGAGCAGTACTTC. It is translated as CASSPGSYEQYF.

This clone was seen once. The chain joins TRBV5-1 to TRBJ2-1, with 7 bases aligning to TRBD2. The junction had 4 bases not matched to a gene; V was cut back by 0 bases and J by 4 bases. The germline V gene has CDR1 SGHRS and CDR2 YFSETQ. CDR3 length equals 15 residues. CDR3 sequence: CASSLAASGYNEQFF. The CDR3, as DNA: TGCGCCAGCAGCTTGGCGGCTAGCGGTTACAATGAGCAGTTCTTC. The whole variable domain, remainder taken from reference TRBV5-1 and TRBJ2-1, is KAGVTQTPRYLIKTRGQQVTLSCSPISGHRSVSWYQQTPGQGLQFLFEYFSETQRNKGNFPGRFSGRQFSNSRSEMNVSTLELGDSALYLCASSLAASGYNEQFFGPGTRLTVL.

The chain is built from TRBV10-3 and TRBJ2-1; 7 positions match TRBD2. This CDR3 region has 17 residues. V dropped 0 bases and J dropped 0; count of bases not matched to a gene: 5. Germline V lookup: CDR1 ENHRY, CDR2 SYGVKD. Here the CDR3 reads CAISESEAGTSYNEQFF. CDR3 DNA sequence: TGTGCCATCAGTGAGTCGGAAGCGGGAACCTCCTACAATGAGCAGTTCTTC.

Within the sample, this clone is medium-sized. The J gene is TRBJ2-2, the V gene TRBV7-3; perhaps D is TRBD1 or TRBD2 (5 bases each). The CDR3 is made up of 16 amino acids. The germline CDR1 and CDR2 sequences are SGHTA and FQGTGA. V was pared by 2 bases and J by 2 bases, with 12 bases between. CDR3 DNA sequence: TGTGCCAGCAGCTTACAAGGGACGCGTAACACCGGGGAGCTGTTTTTT. It yields the protein CASSLQGTRNTGELFF.

This rearrangement joins TRBV29-1 to TRBJ1-1, with D perhaps matching TRBD1 (5 bases). Trimming pared 7 bases from V and 5 bases from J, leaving 17 bases between. Per the germline V gene, CDR1 is SQVTM and CDR2 is ANQGSEA. This CDR3 has 13 residues. CDR3 nucleotides: TGCAGCGCCCATAGGGACCCTGGAACTGAAGCTTTCTTT. Its translation: CSAHRDPGTEAFF.

The chain has TRBV5-1 and TRBJ2-1; 9 positions match TRBD2. V trimming: 0 bases; J trimming: 4 bases; junction bases outside the gene matches: 5. CDR3 length: 16 amino acids. Germline assignment: CDR1 SGHRS and CDR2 YFSETQ. CDR3 loop: CASSLGQAGGYNEQFF. The CDR3 DNA reads as TGCGCCAGCAGCTTGGGCCAAGCGGGGGGATACAATGAGCAGTTCTTC.

The chain uses TRBV7-2 and TRBJ1-2; D gene unclear. Germline CDR1 reads SGHTA; CDR2 reads FQGNSA. Trimming removed 5 bases from V and 4 bases from J, with 14 bases in between. This CDR3 region has 14 residues. The CDR3 spells CASSASQLGYGYTF. CDR3 in DNA: TGTGCCAGCAGCGCCTCCCAGTTGGGCTATGGCTACACCTTC.

This clone was seen only a few times. CDR3 region: CASKGQLNYGYTF. CDR3 sequence (DNA): TGTGCCAGTAAAGGGCAGCTAAACTATGGCTACACCTTC. The gene calls are TRBV19 and TRBJ1-2; D gene ambiguous. Germline V gene data show CDR1 as LNHDA and CDR2 as SQIVND (reference sequence). The CDR3 is 13 amino acids. V was trimmed by 7 bases and J by 2 bases, leaving 11 bases between them.

The genes are TRBV7-9 and TRBJ1-1, with D possibly TRBD1 on 6 matching bases. Germline loops: CDR1 SEHNR, CDR2 FQNEAQ (reference sequence). The CDR3 spans 15 residues. V lost 3 bases and J 4 bases, leaving 15 bases between the germline ends. The CDR3 DNA follows: TGTGCCAGCAGCTTGGAGGACAGAAGAAGCACTGAAGCTTTCTTT. Encoded protein: CASSLEDRRSTEAFF.

In this sample, this clone turned up once. This chain uses TRBV30 with TRBJ2-6; weak D call: TRBD2 (6 bases). Trimming left V 4 bases short and J 0 bases short, with 13 bases between. CDR1 is GTSNPN and CDR2 is SVGIG in the germline V gene (reference sequence). The CDR3 is 16 residues long. The CDR3 region is CAWTHFGSSGANVLTF. The CDR3 DNA reads as TGTGCCTGGACGCACTTCGGGAGCTCTGGGGCCAACGTCCTGACTTTC.

J is TRBJ2-5 and V is TRBV7-6; D not certain. Trimming removed 1 base from V and 3 bases from J, with 6 bases in between. CDR3 size: 13 residues. CDR1 and CDR2 from the germline V gene are SGHVS and FNYEAQ. For the CDR3, the DNA is TGTGCCAGCAGCTTAGGACAAGAAGAGACCCAGTACTTC. It translates to CASSLGQEETQYF.